This entry describes one T cell receptor beta chain. The antigen is unknown. The protocol was immunoSEQ multiplex PCR, while the TCRdb copy is restricted to in-frame clones and leaves out a portion. Of some 150,000 clones detected, less than 90% appear once; the ten largest clones hold approximately 3.1%. This entry belongs to a study of T cell responses to AZD1222 COVID-19 vaccine. Study results and caveats: Only a handful of AZD1222 recipients, several in all, had baseline seropositivity. The sample set comprised mostly white British donors with more females, and clonal diversity was possibly underestimated. CD4 TCRs associated with vaccination spanned spike, dominating at 160-218 and 743-854.

The germline V gene has CDR1 SGDLS and CDR2 YYNGEE. Trimming at V came to 5 bases and at J to 0 bases, leaving 4 bases not matched to a gene. The CDR3 spans 15 residues. The sequenced sample was peripheral blood, obtained on day 0 of AZD1222 vaccination. The rearrangement joins TRBV9 to TRBJ2-2; TRBD1 aligns across 7 bases. This clonotype was obtained from an adult in good health. The CDR3 is CASRAGQANTGELFF. The CDR3 nucleotides are TGTGCCAGCAGGGCCGGACAGGCGAACACCGGGGAGCTGTTTTTT.